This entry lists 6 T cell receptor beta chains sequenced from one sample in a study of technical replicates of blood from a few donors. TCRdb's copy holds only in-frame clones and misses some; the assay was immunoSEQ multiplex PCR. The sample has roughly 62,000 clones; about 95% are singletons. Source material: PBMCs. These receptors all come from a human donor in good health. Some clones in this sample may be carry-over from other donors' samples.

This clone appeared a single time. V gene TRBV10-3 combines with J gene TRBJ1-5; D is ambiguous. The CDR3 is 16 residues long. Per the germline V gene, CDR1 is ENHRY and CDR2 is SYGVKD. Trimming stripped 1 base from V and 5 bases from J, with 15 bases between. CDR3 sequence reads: CAISEFINLGDQPQHF. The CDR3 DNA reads TGTGCCATCAGTGAGTTTATAAATTTGGGAGATCAGCCCCAGCATTTT.

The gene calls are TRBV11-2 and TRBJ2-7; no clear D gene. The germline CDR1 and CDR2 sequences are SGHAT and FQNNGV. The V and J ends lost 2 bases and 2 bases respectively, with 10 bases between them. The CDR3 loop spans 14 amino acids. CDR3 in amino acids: CASSLIQIPYEQYF. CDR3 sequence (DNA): TGTGCCAGCAGCTTAATCCAGATTCCCTACGAGCAGTACTTC.

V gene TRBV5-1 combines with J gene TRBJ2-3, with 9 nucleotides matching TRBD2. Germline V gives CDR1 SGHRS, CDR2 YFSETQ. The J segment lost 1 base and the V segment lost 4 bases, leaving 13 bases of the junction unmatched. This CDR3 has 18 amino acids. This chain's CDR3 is CASSLPKAGGRGTDTQYF. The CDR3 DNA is TGCGCCAGCAGCCTGCCAAAAGCGGGGGGACGAGGCACAGATACGCAGTATTTT.

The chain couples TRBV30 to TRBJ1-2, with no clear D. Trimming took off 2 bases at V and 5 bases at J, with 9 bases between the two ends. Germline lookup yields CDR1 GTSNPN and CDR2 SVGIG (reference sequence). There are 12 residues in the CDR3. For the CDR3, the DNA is TGTGCCTGGAGTCTTTCGGGGTATGGCTACACCTTC. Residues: CAWSLSGYGYTF.

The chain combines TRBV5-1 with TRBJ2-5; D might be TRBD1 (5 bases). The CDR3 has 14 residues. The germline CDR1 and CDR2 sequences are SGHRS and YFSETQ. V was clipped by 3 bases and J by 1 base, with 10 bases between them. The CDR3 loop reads CASSSTTVQETQYF. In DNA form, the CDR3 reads TGCGCCAGCAGCTCTACGACAGTCCAAGAGACCCAGTACTTC. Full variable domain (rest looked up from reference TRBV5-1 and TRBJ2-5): KAGVTQTPRYLIKTRGQQVTLSCSPISGHRSVSWYQQTPGQGLQFLFEYFSETQRNKGNFPGRFSGRQFSNSRSEMNVSTLELGDSALYLCASSSTTVQETQYFGPGTRLLVL.

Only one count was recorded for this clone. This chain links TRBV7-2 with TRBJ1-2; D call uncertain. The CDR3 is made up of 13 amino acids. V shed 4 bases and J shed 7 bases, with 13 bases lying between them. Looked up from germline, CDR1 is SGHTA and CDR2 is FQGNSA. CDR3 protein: CASSSLQVSGYTF. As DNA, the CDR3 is TGTGCCAGCAGCTCCTTGCAAGTGAGTGGCTACACCTTC.